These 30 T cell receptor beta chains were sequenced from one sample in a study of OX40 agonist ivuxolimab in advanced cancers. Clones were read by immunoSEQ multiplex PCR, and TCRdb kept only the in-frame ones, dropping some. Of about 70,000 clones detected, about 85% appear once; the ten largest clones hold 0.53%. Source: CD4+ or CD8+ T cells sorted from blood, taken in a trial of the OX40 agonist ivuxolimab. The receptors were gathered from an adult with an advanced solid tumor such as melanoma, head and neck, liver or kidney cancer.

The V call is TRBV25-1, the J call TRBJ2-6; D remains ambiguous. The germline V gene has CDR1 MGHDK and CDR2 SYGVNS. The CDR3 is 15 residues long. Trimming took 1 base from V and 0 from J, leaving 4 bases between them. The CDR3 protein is CASSESSSGANVLTF. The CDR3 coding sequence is TGTGCCAGCAGTGAATCATCCTCTGGGGCCAACGTCCTGACTTTC.

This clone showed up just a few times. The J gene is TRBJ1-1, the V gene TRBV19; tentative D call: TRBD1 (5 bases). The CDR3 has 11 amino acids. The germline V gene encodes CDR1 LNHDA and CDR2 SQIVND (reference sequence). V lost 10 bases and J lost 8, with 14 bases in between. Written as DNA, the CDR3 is TGTGCCACACGGGACGGCAGAGAAGCTTTCTTT. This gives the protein CATRDGREAFF.

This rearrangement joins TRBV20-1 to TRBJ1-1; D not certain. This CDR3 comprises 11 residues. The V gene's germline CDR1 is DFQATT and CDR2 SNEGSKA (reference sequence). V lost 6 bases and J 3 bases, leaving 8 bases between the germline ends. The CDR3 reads CSARWDTEAFF. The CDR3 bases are TGCAGTGCCAGATGGGACACTGAAGCTTTCTTT.

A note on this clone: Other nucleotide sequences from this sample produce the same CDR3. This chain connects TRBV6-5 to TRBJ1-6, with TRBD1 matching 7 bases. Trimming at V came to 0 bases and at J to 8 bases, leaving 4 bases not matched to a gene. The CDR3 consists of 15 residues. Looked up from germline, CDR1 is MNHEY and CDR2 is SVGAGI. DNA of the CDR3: TGTGCCAGCAGTTACTCCCGACAGGGCGATTCACCCCTCCACTTT. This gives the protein CASSYSRQGDSPLHF.

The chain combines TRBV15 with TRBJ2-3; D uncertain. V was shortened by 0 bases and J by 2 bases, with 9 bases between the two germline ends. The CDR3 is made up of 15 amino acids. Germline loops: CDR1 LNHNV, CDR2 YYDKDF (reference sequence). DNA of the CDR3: TGTGCCACCAGCAGAGATCTTTTGCCCACAGATACGCAGTATTTT. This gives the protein CATSRDLLPTDTQYF.

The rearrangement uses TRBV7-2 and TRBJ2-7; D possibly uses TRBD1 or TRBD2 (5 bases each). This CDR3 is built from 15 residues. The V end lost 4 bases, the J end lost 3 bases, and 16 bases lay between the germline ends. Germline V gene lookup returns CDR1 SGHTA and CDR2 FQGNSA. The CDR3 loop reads CASSSNFYGGYEQYF. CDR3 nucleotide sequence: TGTGCCAGCAGCTCCAACTTCTATGGGGGCTACGAGCAGTACTTC.

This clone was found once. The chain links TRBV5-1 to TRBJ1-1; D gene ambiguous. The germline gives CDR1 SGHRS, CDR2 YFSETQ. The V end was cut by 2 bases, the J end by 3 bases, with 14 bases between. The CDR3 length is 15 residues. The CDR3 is CASSFSQPGDTEAFF. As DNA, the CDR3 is TGCGCCAGCAGCTTCTCCCAGCCTGGGGACACTGAAGCTTTCTTT. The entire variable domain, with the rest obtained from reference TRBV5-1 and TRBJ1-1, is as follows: KAGVTQTPRYLIKTRGQQVTLSCSPISGHRSVSWYQQTPGQGLQFLFEYFSETQRNKGNFPGRFSGRQFSNSRSEMNVSTLELGDSALYLCASSFSQPGDTEAFFGQGTRLTVV.

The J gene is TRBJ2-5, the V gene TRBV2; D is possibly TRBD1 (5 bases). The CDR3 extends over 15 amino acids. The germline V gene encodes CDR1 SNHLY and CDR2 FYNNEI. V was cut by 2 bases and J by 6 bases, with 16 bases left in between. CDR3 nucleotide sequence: TGTGCCAGCAGTGAATCCAGGGCTTACCTACAGACCCAGTACTTC. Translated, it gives CASSESRAYLQTQYF.

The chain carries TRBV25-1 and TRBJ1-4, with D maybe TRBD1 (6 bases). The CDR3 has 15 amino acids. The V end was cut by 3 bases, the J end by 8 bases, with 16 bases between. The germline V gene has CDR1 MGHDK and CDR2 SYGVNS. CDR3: CASSDNRVPGEKLFF. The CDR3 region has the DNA TGTGCCAGCAGTGACAACAGGGTCCCGGGAGAAAAACTGTTTTTT.

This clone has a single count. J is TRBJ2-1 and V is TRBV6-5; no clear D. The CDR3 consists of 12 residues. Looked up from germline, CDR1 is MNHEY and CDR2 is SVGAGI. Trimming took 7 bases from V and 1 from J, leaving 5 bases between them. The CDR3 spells CASTRSYNEQFF. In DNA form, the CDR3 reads TGTGCCAGCACCCGGTCCTACAATGAGCAGTTCTTC.

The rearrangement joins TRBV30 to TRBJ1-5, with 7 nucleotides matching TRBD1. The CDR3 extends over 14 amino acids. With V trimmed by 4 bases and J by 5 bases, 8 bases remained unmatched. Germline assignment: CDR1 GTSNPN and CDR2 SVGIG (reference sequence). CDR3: CAWTLTGTDQPQHF. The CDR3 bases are TGTGCCTGGACTCTGACAGGGACGGATCAGCCCCAGCATTTT.

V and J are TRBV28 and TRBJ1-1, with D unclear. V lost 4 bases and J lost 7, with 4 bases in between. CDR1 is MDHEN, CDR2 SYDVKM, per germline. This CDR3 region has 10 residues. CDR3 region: CASSSDEAFF. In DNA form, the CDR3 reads TGTGCCAGCAGTTCGGATGAAGCTTTCTTT.

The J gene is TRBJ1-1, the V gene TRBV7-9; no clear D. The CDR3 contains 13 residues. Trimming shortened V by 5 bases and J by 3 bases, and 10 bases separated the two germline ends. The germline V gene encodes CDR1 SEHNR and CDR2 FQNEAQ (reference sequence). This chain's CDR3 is CASSLEADTEAFF. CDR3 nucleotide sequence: TGTGCCAGCAGCCTAGAGGCGGACACTGAAGCTTTCTTT.

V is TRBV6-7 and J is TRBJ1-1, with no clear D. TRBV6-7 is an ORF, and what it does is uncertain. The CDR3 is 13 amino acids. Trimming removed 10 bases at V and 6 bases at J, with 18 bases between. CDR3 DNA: TGTGCCAACGAGGCCGGGGAACCCCCTGAAGCTTTCTTT. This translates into CANEAGEPPEAFF.

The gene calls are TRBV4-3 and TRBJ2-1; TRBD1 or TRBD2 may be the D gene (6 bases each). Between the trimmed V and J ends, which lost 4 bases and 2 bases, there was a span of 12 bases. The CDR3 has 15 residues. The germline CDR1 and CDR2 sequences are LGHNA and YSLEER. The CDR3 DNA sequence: TGCGCCAGCAGCCCCCCGGGGGCTACCTACAATGAGCAGTTCTTC. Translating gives CASSPPGATYNEQFF.

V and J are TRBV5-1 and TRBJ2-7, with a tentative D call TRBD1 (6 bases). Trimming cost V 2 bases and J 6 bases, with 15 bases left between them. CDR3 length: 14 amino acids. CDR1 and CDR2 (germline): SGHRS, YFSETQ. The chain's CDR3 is CASSLRTDGTEQYF. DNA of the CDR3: TGCGCCAGCAGCTTACGGACAGACGGGACCGAGCAGTACTTC.

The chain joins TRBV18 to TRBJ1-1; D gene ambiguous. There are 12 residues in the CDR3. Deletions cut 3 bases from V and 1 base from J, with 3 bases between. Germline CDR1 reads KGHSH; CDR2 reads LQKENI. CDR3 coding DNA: TGTGCCAGCTCACCTCCGAACACTGAAGCTTTCTTT. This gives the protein CASSPPNTEAFF.

The CDR3 here is CASSEQGETQYF. In nucleotides, the CDR3 is TGTGCCAGCAGTGAGCAGGGAGAGACCCAGTACTTC. This rearrangement joins TRBV6-1 to TRBJ2-5; weak D call: TRBD1 (5 bases). V lost 3 bases and J 4 bases, leaving 6 bases between the germline ends. Germline values: CDR1 MNHNS, CDR2 SASEGT. This CDR3 has 12 residues.

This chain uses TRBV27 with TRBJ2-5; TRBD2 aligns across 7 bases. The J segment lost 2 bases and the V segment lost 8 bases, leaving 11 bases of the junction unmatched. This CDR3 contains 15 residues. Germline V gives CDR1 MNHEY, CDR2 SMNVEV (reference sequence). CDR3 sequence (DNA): TGTGCCAGCGCCACCCGGCGGGAGAAGCAAGAGACCCAGTACTTC. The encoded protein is CASATRREKQETQYF.

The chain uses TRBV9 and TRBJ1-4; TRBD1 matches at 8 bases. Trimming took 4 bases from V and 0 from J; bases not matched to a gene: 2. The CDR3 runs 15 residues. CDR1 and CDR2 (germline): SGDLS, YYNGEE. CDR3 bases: TGTGCCAGCAGCCCAGGGGGCGCAACTAATGAAAAACTGTTTTTT. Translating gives CASSPGGATNEKLFF.

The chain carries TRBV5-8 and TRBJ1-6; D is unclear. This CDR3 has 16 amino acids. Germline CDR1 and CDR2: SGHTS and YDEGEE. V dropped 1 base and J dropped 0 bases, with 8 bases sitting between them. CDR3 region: CASSLNGNSYNSPLHF. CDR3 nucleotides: TGTGCCAGCAGCTTGAACGGTAACTCCTATAATTCACCCCTCCACTTT.

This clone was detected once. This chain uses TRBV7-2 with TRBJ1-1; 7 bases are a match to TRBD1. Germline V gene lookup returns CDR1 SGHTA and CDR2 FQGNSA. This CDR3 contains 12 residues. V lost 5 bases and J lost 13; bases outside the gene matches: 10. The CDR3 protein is CASSIHRGEGFF. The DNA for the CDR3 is TGTGCCAGCAGCATTCACAGGGGCGAGGGTTTCTTT.

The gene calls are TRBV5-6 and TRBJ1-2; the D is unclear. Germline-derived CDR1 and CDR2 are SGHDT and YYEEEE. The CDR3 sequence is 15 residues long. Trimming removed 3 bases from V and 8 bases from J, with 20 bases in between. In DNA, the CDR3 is TGTGCCAGCAGCTCCCCAGGCGGCGGTCCGACAGGCTACACCTTC. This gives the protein CASSSPGGGPTGYTF.

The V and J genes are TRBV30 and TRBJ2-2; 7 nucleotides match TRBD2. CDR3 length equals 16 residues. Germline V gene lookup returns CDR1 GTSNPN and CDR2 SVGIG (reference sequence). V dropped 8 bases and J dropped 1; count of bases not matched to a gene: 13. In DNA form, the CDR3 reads TGTGCCCGCAAACCCGGGGGGACCTTGAACACCGGGGAGCTGTTTTTT. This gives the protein CARKPGGTLNTGELFF.

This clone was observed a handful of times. The CDR3 DNA is TGTGCCAGCAGCTTGGGACAGGGGGGTGCCTACGAGCAGTACTTC. Protein sequence: CASSLGQGGAYEQYF. J is TRBJ2-7 and V is TRBV5-5; TRBD1 matches at 9 bases. CDR3 length: 15 amino acids. V gave up 0 bases and J gave up 2 bases; unmatched junction bases: 3. Germline V gives CDR1 SGHKS, CDR2 YYEKEE (reference sequence). The entire variable domain, with the rest obtained from reference TRBV5-5 and TRBJ2-7, is as follows: DAGVTQSPTHLIKTRGQQVTLRCSPISGHKSVSWYQQVLGQGPQFIFQYYEKEERGRGNFPDRFSARQFPNYSSELNVNALLLGDSALYLCASSLGQGGAYEQYFGPGTRLTVT.

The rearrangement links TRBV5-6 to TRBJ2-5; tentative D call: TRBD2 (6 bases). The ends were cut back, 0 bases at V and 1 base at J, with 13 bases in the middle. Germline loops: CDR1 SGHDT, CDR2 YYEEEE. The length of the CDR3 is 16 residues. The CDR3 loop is CASSLGPRGVQETQYF. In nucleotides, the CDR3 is TGTGCCAGCAGCTTGGGCCCGCGGGGAGTCCAAGAGACCCAGTACTTC.

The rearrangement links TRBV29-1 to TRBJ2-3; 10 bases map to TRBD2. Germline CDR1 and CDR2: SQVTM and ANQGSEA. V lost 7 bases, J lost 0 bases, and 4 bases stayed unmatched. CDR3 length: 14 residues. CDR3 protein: CSGGLAMSTDTQYF. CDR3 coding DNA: TGCAGCGGGGGACTAGCGATGAGCACAGATACGCAGTATTTT.

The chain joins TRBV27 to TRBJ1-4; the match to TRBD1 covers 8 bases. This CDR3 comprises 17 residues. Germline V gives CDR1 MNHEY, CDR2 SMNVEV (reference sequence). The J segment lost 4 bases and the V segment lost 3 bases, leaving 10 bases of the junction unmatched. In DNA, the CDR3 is TGTGCCAGCAGTTTGGTCTTGGCAGGGGGCATTAATGAAAAACTGTTTTTT. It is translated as CASSLVLAGGINEKLFF.

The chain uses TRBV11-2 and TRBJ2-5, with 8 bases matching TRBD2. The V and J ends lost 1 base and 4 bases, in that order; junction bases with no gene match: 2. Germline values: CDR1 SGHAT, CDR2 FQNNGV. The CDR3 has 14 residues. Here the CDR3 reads CASSLGSGTETQYF. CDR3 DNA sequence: TGTGCCAGCAGCTTAGGTAGCGGGACAGAGACCCAGTACTTC.

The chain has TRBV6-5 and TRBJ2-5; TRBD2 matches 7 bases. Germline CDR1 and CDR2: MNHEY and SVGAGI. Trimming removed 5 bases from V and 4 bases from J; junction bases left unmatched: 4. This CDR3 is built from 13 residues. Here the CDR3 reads CASSLTSRETQYF. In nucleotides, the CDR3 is TGTGCCAGCAGTCTGACTAGCCGAGAGACCCAGTACTTC.